The entry below describes one T cell receptor (beta chain). Antigen unknown. This CDR3 is built from 14 residues. Deletions cut 1 base from V and 2 bases from J, with 9 bases between. CDR1 is GTSNPN and CDR2 is SVGIG in the germline V gene (reference sequence). The entry originates in a study of cytomegalovirus exposure and HLA in healthy donors. PCR amplification relied on 60 Vbeta primers (plus 13 Jbeta primers). Profiled with immunoSEQ multiplex PCR; TCRdb holds only in-frame clones, not every one. Among approximately 91,000 clones listed, under 75% were seen once. The study, taken as a whole, reports: In a later analysis, CMV-associated beta chains were mostly HLA-associated, it appeared. A likely sequencing artifact accounted for one observed cluster of highly shared sequence variants.

Specimen: PBMCs. This TCR derives from a female donor in good health and CMV-seronegative. This chain joins TRBV30 and TRBJ1-5; no definite D call. CDR3 in DNA: TGTGCCTGGAGTGGAACCCGGGGCAATCAGCCCCAGCATTTT. This gives the protein CAWSGTRGNQPQHF.